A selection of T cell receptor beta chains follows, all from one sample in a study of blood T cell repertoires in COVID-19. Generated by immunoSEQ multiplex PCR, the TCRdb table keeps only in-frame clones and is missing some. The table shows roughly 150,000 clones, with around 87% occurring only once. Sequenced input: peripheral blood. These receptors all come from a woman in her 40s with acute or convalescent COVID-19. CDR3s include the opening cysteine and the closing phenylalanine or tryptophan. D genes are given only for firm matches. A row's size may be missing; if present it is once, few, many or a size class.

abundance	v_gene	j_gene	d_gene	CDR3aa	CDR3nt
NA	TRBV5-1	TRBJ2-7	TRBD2	CASSFSGSSSYEQYF	TGCGCCAGCAGCTTTAGCGGGTCGAGCTCCTACGAGCAGTACTTC
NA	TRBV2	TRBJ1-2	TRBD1	CASSVMQGQGDYTF	TGTGCCAGCAGTGTTATGCAGGGACAGGGGGACTACACCTTC
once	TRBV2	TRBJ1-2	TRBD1	CASSADRGLNYGYTF	TGTGCCAGCAGTGCTGACAGGGGCCTTAACTATGGCTACACCTTC
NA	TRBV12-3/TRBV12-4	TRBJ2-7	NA	CASSFPAQPQYF	TGTGCCAGCAGTTTCCCCGCACAGCCGCAGTACTTC
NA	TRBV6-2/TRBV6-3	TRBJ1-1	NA	CASSDLSGKNTEAFF	TGTGCCAGCAGTGATCTCTCGGGGAAGAACACTGAAGCTTTCTTT
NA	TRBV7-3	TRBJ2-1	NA	CASSFRGTYNEQFF	TGTGCCAGCAGCTTCCGGGGAACCTACAATGAGCAGTTCTTC
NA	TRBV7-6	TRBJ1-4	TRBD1	CASSLARTGTANEKLFF	TGTGCCAGCAGCTTAGCACGAACCGGGACAGCTAATGAAAAACTGTTTTTT
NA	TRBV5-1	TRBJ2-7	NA	CASSNQKPGQSYEQYF	TGCGCCAGCAGCAACCAGAAACCGGGACAATCCTACGAGCAGTACTTC
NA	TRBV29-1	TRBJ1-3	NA	CSVEVSGGTGNTIYF	TGCAGCGTTGAAGTTTCCGGGGGAACTGGAAACACCATATATTTT
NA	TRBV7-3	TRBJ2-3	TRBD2	CASSLTLASGRWNTQYF	TGTGCCAGCAGCTTAACGTTGGCTAGCGGGAGGTGGAATACGCAGTATTTT
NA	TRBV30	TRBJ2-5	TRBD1	CAWSLQTGNQETQYF	TGTGCCTGGAGTCTTCAGACAGGGAACCAAGAGACCCAGTACTTC
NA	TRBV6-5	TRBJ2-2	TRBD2	CASRRTSGAVGELFF	TGTGCCAGCAGGCGAACTAGCGGGGCCGTCGGGGAGCTGTTTTTT
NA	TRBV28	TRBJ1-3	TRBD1	CASSFRPGQGNSGNTIYF	TGTGCCAGCAGTTTCCGACCGGGACAGGGAAACTCTGGAAACACCATATATTTT
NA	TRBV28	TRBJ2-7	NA	CASSLFVDSGFEQYF	TGTGCCAGCAGTTTATTCGTAGATTCGGGATTCGAGCAGTACTTC
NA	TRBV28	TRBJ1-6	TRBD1	CASSSGQSRSPLHF	TGTGCCAGCAGTTCGGGACAGTCCAGGTCACCCCTCCACTTT
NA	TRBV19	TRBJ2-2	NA	CASGRGLYTGELFF	TGTGCCAGTGGGAGGGGGTTGTACACCGGGGAGCTGTTTTTT
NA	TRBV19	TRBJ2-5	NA	CASSRQTGIEETQYF	TGTGCCAGTAGTAGGCAAACAGGGATAGAAGAGACCCAGTACTTC
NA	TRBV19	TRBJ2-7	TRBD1	CASSAWDSSAEQYF	TGTGCCAGTAGTGCCTGGGACAGTAGCGCCGAGCAGTACTTC
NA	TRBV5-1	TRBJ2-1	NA	CASSLLQGHEQFF	TGCGCCAGCAGCCTATTACAGGGCCATGAGCAGTTCTTC
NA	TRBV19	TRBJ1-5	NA	CASSRTDYSNQPQHF	TGTGCCAGTAGCCGGACGGACTATAGCAATCAGCCCCAGCATTTT
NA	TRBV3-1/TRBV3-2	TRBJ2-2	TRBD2	CASSQARALAGHTGELFF	TGTGCCAGCAGCCAAGCGAGAGCCTTAGCGGGACACACCGGGGAGCTGTTTTTT
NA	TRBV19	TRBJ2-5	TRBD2	CASSTGTSGKTQYF	TGTGCCAGTAGTACGGGGACTAGCGGTAAGACCCAGTACTTC
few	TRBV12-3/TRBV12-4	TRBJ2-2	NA	CASSLNQGRLFF	TGTGCCAGCAGTTTAAATCAGGGGAGGCTGTTTTTT
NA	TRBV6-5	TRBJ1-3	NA	CATHPTAILNTIYF	TGTGCCACTCACCCTACAGCTATACTAAACACCATATATTTT
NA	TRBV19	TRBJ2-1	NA	CASSVGLGGTIEQFF	TGTGCCAGTAGTGTCGGACTAGGAGGGACAATTGAGCAGTTCTTC
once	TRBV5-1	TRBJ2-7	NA	CASGRVTGTYEQYF	TGCGCCAGCGGACGAGTAACGGGGACCTACGAGCAGTACTTC
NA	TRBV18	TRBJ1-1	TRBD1	CASSTGAAEAFF	TGTGCCAGCTCGACAGGGGCGGCTGAAGCTTTCTTT
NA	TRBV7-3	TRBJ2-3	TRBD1	CASSPGQGIDTQYF	TGTGCCAGCAGCCCGGGACAGGGGATAGATACGCAGTATTTT
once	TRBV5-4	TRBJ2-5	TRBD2	CASSLGLAGAGYQETQYF	TGTGCCAGCAGCCTGGGACTAGCGGGAGCAGGATACCAAGAGACCCAGTACTTC
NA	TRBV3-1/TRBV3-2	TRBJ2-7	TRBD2	CASSQATPSRGGYEQYF	TGTGCCAGCAGCCAAGCGACTCCGTCGCGGGGGGGTTACGAGCAGTACTTC
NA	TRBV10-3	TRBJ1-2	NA	CAISEAGPGYGYTF	TGTGCCATCAGTGAGGCGGGACCGGGCTATGGCTACACCTTC
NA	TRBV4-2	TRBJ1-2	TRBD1	CASSQDGSGGLRGYGYTF	TGTGCCAGCAGCCAAGATGGGTCAGGGGGACTCCGGGGCTATGGCTACACCTTC
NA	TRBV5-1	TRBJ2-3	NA	CASSIVGARTDTQYF	TGCGCCAGCAGTATCGTGGGGGCCAGGACAGATACGCAGTATTTT
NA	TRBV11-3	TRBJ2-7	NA	CASSFRYGRVVYEQYF	TGTGCCAGCAGCTTCCGTTATGGCAGGGTGGTCTACGAGCAGTACTTC
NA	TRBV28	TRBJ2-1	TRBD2	CASIQLAGAYNEQFF	TGTGCCAGCATTCAACTAGCGGGGGCCTACAATGAGCAGTTCTTC
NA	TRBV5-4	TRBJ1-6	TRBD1	CASSHEDRLNSPLHF	TGTGCCAGCAGCCACGAGGACAGGTTAAATTCACCCCTCCACTTT
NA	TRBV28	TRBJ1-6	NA	CASRGGTHLGNSPLHF	TGTGCCAGCAGGGGGGGGACCCATTTAGGCAATTCACCCCTCCACTTT
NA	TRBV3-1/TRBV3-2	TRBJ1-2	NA	CASSQAQSANYGYTF	TGTGCCAGCAGCCAAGCACAGTCAGCTAACTATGGCTACACCTTC
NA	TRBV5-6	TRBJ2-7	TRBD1	CASSMTGTSYEQYF	TGTGCCAGCAGCATGACAGGGACCTCCTACGAGCAGTACTTC
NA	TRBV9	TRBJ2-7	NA	CASSVLGTTTYEQYF	TGTGCCAGCAGCGTACTCGGGACAACGACCTACGAGCAGTACTTC
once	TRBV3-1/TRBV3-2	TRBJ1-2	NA	CASRARTGYGYTF	TGTGCCAGCAGAGCTCGGACGGGATATGGCTACACCTTC
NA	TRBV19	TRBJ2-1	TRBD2	CASTAKYSGIRRYNEQFF	TGTGCCAGTACCGCGAAGTATAGCGGGATCAGGAGATACAATGAGCAGTTCTTC
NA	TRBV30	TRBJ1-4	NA	CAWSVNLGEKLFF	TGTGCCTGGAGTGTCAACCTCGGGGAAAAACTGTTTTTT
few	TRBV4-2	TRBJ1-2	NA	CASSQGGDGYTF	TGTGCCAGCAGCCAGGGAGGCGATGGCTACACCTTC
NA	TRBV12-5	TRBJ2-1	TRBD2	CASALPWGGDYNEQFF	TGTGCTAGTGCCCTCCCCTGGGGGGGGGACTACAATGAGCAGTTCTTC
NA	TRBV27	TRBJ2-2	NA	CASSFLRLVHTGELFF	TGTGCCAGCAGTTTTTTGAGACTGGTACACACCGGGGAGCTGTTTTTT
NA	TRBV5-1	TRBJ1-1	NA	CASSEDQGNTEAFF	TGCGCCAGCAGCGAGGACCAGGGGAACACTGAAGCTTTCTTT
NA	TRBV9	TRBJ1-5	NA	CASSVGPVDQPQHF	TGTGCCAGCAGCGTGGGGCCAGTGGATCAGCCCCAGCATTTT
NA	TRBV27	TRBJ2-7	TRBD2	CASSLAGLPYEQYF	TGTGCCAGCAGTTTAGCGGGACTACCCTACGAGCAGTACTTC
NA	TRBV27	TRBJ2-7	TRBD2	CASRTSGGPASYEQYF	TGTGCCAGCAGGACTAGCGGGGGGCCCGCCTCCTACGAGCAGTACTTC
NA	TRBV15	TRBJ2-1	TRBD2	CATSRGVAGGESEQFF	TGTGCCACCAGCAGAGGAGTAGCGGGAGGGGAAAGTGAGCAGTTCTTC
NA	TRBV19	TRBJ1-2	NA	CASTTTGQLYGYTF	TGTGCCAGTACTACGACAGGCCAACTCTATGGCTACACCTTC
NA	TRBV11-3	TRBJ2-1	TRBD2	CASSLDELLAGVPYNEQFF	TGTGCCAGCAGCTTAGATGAATTACTAGCGGGAGTCCCCTACAATGAGCAGTTCTTC
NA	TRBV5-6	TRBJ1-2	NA	CASSSLGGNYGYTF	TGTGCCAGCTCCTCCCTCGGGGGAAACTATGGCTACACCTTC
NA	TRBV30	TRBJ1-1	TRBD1	CAWSGDRGTEAFF	TGTGCCTGGAGTGGGGACAGGGGGACTGAAGCTTTCTTT
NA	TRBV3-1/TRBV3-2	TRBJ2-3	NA	CASSQGSWGPTDTQYF	TGTGCCAGCAGCCAAGGCAGCTGGGGGCCCACAGATACGCAGTATTTT
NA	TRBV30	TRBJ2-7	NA	CAWSVPSRNHEQYF	TGTGCCTGGAGTGTACCCAGCAGGAACCACGAGCAGTACTTC
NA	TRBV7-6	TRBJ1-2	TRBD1	CASSETGSDGYTF	TGTGCCAGCAGCGAGACAGGGTCTGATGGCTACACCTTC
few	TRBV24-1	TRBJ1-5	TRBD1	CATSDVDRAGNQPQHF	TGTGCCACCAGTGATGTTGACAGGGCTGGCAATCAGCCCCAGCATTTT